This T cell receptor beta chain derives from a study of response to subunit inactivated influenza vaccine. The V end lost 4 bases, the J end lost 1 base, and 11 bases lay between the germline ends. CDR1 is GTSNPN and CDR2 is SVGIG in the germline V gene (reference sequence). This CDR3 is 13 amino acids long. Turning to this clonotype: Its target is unknown.

TCRdb redid the calling of the RT-PCR reads with MiXCR, one entry per CDR3 protein. The table has roughly 650,000 distinct CDR3 sequences, about 15% seen once. Study-level results: The authors offered the suggestion that each seasonal influenza vaccination recruits few new T cells.

This TCR derives from a man in his forties or fifties who received an inactivated influenza vaccine. Sequenced here: PBMCs from blood, sampled 11 to 12 days after vaccination. The chain uses TRBV30 and TRBJ2-7; TRBD1 or TRBD2 may be the D gene (5 bases each). The CDR3 nucleotides read TGTGCCTGGACCGGAGGACAATCCTACGAGCAGTACTTC. The encoded protein is CAWTGGQSYEQYF.